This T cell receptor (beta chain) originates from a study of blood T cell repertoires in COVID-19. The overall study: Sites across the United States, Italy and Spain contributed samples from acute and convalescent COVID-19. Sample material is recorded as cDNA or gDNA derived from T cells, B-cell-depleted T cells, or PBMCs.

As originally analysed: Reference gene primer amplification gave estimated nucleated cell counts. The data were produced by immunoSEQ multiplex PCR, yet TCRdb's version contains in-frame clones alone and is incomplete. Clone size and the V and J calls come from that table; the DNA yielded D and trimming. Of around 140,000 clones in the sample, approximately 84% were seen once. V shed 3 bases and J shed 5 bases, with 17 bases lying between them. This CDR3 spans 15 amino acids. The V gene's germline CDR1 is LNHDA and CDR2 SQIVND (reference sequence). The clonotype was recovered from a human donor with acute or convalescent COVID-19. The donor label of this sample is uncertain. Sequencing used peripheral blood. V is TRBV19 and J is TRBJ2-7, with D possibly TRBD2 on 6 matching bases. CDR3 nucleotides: TGTGCCAGTAGTATTATCCAGGGAGGAGAAAACGAGCAGTACTTC. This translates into CASSIIQGGENEQYF.